A single sample is the source of the 26 T cell receptor beta chains below, sequenced in a study of a mutant IDH1 vaccine in newly diagnosed glioma. Libraries were prepared by immunoSEQ multiplex PCR; TCRdb keeps only in-frame clonotypes and omits some of them. The profile shows approximately 81,000 clones, 70% to 90% of them singletons. Their antigens remain unidentified. Regarding time point: week 23, last vaccination. Topical imiquimod was applied with each vaccine dose, which held 300 ug of mutant IDH1 20-mer peptide. The sequences come from PBMCs, collected from a glioma patient whose treatment included an IDH1 peptide vaccine. The source is a man aged 30 to 45 with glioma. Some clones in this sample may be carry-over from other donors' samples.

On this clone: This specimen includes other DNA sequences encoding the same CDR3. The CDR3 reads CASSFGASGEQYF. In DNA, the CDR3 is TGTGCCAGCAGTTTCGGGGCTAGCGGCGAGCAGTACTTC. The rearrangement joins TRBV27 to TRBJ2-7, with 7 bases identical to TRBD2. The CDR3 loop spans 13 amino acids. The V gene end was trimmed by 3 bases and the J gene end by 6 bases; junction bases not matched to a gene: 5. Germline V gene lookup returns CDR1 MNHEY and CDR2 SMNVEV (reference sequence).

This chain connects TRBV10-3 to TRBJ1-2; D is possibly TRBD1 (5 bases). CDR1 is ENHRY and CDR2 is SYGVKD in the germline V gene. V was pared by 4 bases and J by 5 bases, with 14 bases between. The CDR3 is 14 residues long. The CDR3, as DNA: TGTGCCATCAGTGGGGGACGGGATACATATGGCTACACCTTC. Amino acid sequence: CAISGGRDTYGYTF.

As DNA, the CDR3 is TGTGCCAGCAGTGACCTGGTCGGGAGCAGCTACGAGCAGTACTTC. Protein: CASSDLVGSSYEQYF. The rearrangement uses TRBV2 and TRBJ2-7; TRBD2 might be the D (6 bases). Trimming took off 3 bases at V and 3 bases at J, with 15 bases between the two ends. From germline, CDR1 is SNHLY and CDR2 FYNNEI. The CDR3 consists of 15 residues.

The rearrangement uses TRBV30 and TRBJ2-4; tentatively, D is TRBD1 or TRBD2 (6 bases each). The CDR3 totals 14 residues. V was shortened by 5 bases and J by 6 bases, with 17 bases between the two germline ends. The V gene's germline CDR1 is GTSNPN and CDR2 SVGIG (reference sequence). CDR3 residues: CAWDRGTRGNIQYF. The CDR3 region has the DNA TGTGCCTGGGACCGGGGGACCAGGGGAAACATTCAGTACTTC.

The chain couples TRBV6-6 to TRBJ2-4, with a tentative D call TRBD1 (6 bases). Germline V gene lookup returns CDR1 MNHNY and CDR2 SVGAGI (reference sequence). V gave up 8 bases and J gave up 4 bases, with 15 bases separating them. The CDR3 is 14 amino acids. The CDR3 DNA is TGTGCCAGCGGTGGAACAGGGCTGAAAAACATTCAGTACTTC. Translated, it gives CASGGTGLKNIQYF.

This chain uses TRBV27 with TRBJ2-3; D is ambiguous. Trimming shortened V by 7 bases and J by 2 bases, and 7 bases separated the two germline ends. Per the germline V gene, CDR1 is MNHEY and CDR2 is SMNVEV (reference sequence). CDR3 length: 12 residues. The CDR3 spells CASISSTDTQYF. The CDR3, as DNA: TGTGCCAGCATTTCCTCCACAGATACGCAGTATTTT.

This chain uses TRBV7-6 with TRBJ2-5; 8 nucleotides line up with TRBD2. From germline, CDR1 is SGHVS and CDR2 FNYEAQ. This CDR3 is 18 amino acids long. With 5 bases clipped from V and 5 bases from J, the junction kept 19 bases outside the gene matches. CDR3 nucleotide sequence: TGTGCCAGCAGCAACGGACTTAGCGGGAAAGCGAACCGGGAGACCCAGTACTTC. It specifies CASSNGLSGKANRETQYF.

The chain couples TRBV4-1 to TRBJ1-3, with 10 bases that match TRBD1. Trimming removed 0 bases from V and 0 bases from J; junction bases left unmatched: 5. This CDR3 is 18 amino acids long. Germline V gives CDR1 MGHRA, CDR2 YSYEKL. In nucleotides, the CDR3 is TGCGCCAGCAGCCAAGAGGACAGGGGGACTACCTCTGGAAACACCATATATTTT. Protein: CASSQEDRGTTSGNTIYF.

DNA of the CDR3: TGTGCCAGCAGAAACAGGTGGGGGGCCGAGTTCTTC. Its translation: CASRNRWGAEFF. The chain has TRBV9 and TRBJ2-1; tentatively, D is TRBD1 or TRBD2 (6 bases each). Per the germline V gene, CDR1 is SGDLS and CDR2 is YYNGEE. CDR3 length: 12 amino acids. Trimming cost V 5 bases and J 14 bases, with 17 bases left between them.

The V call is TRBV9, the J call TRBJ1-1; 7 nucleotides align to TRBD1. The V segment lost 4 bases and the J segment 2 bases; nucleotides outside the gene matches: 5. Germline-derived CDR1 and CDR2 are SGDLS and YYNGEE. The CDR3 is made up of 14 amino acids. Here the CDR3 DNA reads TGTGCCAGCAGCCGGGACAGACTAAACACTGAAGCTTTCTTT. Amino acids: CASSRDRLNTEAFF. Filled out from reference TRBV9 and TRBJ1-1, the complete variable domain reads DSGVTQTPKHLITATGQRVTLRCSPRSGDLSVYWYQQSLDQGLQFLIQYYNGEERAKGNILERFSAQQFPDLHSELNLSSLELGDSALYFCASSRDRLNTEAFFGQGTRLTVV.

CDR3 sequence (DNA): TGTGCCAGTAGAGAACAGGGGTTGGGCGAGCAGTACTTC. This encodes CASREQGLGEQYF. The rearrangement links TRBV19 to TRBJ2-7; 7 bases are shared with TRBD1. The CDR3 covers 13 residues. V was clipped by 6 bases and J by 6 bases; unmatched bases: 8. Germline CDR1 LNHDA, CDR2 SQIVND (reference sequence).

This clone occurred a few times. The chain employs TRBV19 and TRBJ1-1, with D possibly matching TRBD1 (6 bases). Germline V gene data show CDR1 as LNHDA and CDR2 as SQIVND (reference sequence). V lost 3 bases, J lost 5 bases, and 16 bases lay in between. This CDR3 has 15 amino acids. The CDR3, as DNA: TGTGCCAGTAGTATCTTCAGGGAGAGGGGGACTGAAGCTTTCTTT. Translating it yields CASSIFRERGTEAFF. The full variable domain, rest sourced from reference TRBV19 and TRBJ1-1, is DGGITQSPKYLFRKEGQNVTLSCEQNLNHDAMYWYRQDPGQGLRLIYYSQIVNDFQKGDIAEGYSVSREKKESFPLTVTSAQKNPTAFYLCASSIFRERGTEAFFGQGTRLTVV.

This clone has more than one count but fewer than ten. DNA for the CDR3: TGTGCCAGCAGCTGGAATCGGGGATCGGTAACTAATGAAAAACTGTTTTTT. Encoded protein: CASSWNRGSVTNEKLFF. The chain recombines TRBV5-8 with TRBJ1-4; D call uncertain. In germline, CDR1 is SGHTS, CDR2 YDEGEE. This CDR3 has 17 amino acids. Trimming took 3 bases from V and 1 from J, leaving 16 bases between them.

This chain joins TRBV25-1 and TRBJ1-4; weak D call: TRBD1 (5 bases). Germline-derived CDR1 and CDR2 are MGHDK and SYGVNS. This CDR3 region has 16 residues. Trimming took 0 bases from V and 5 from J, leaving 13 bases between them. DNA of the CDR3: TGTGCCAGCAGTGAATATCGGGGCAGGGAGAATGAAAAACTGTTTTTT. This sequence encodes CASSEYRGRENEKLFF.

J is TRBJ2-2 and V is TRBV11-2; D remains ambiguous. Germline V gene sequence: CDR1 SGHAT, CDR2 FQNNGV. Deletions cut 5 bases from V and 1 base from J, with 11 bases between. This CDR3 comprises 15 residues. The CDR3 region has the DNA TGTGCCAGCAGCGTCCCTTCTCAGAACACCGGGGAGCTGTTTTTT. It encodes CASSVPSQNTGELFF.

The chain carries TRBV28 and TRBJ1-2; TRBD1 matches 7 bases. CDR3 length equals 19 residues. The germline V gene has CDR1 MDHEN and CDR2 SYDVKM. V lost 2 bases to trimming and J lost 2 bases; unmatched junction nucleotides: 17. CDR3 DNA: TGTGCCAGCAGTTTAGTGCTCGAGGGACAGAGTTACTTCAACTATGGCTACACCTTC. Its translation is CASSLVLEGQSYFNYGYTF.

This clone was recorded once. The V gene is TRBV5-1, the J gene TRBJ2-1, with 15 bases matching TRBD2. J was trimmed by 6 bases and V by 7 bases; bases with no gene match: 2. Germline lookup yields CDR1 SGHRS and CDR2 YFSETQ. This CDR3 region has 14 residues. In DNA form, the CDR3 reads TGCGCCAGCGGACTAGCGGGGGGGCGCAATGAGCAGTTCTTC. Protein product: CASGLAGGRNEQFF.

The chain joins TRBV30 to TRBJ1-1, with D perhaps TRBD1 (6 bases). The germline gives CDR1 GTSNPN, CDR2 SVGIG (reference sequence). CDR3 length equals 13 residues. The V gene lost 3 bases and the J gene lost 8 bases, with 16 bases spanning the gap. The chain's CDR3 is CAWSRGQVPEAFF. The CDR3 nucleotides are TGTGCCTGGAGCAGGGGCCAGGTTCCGGAAGCTTTCTTT.

The chain uses TRBV5-4 and TRBJ1-1, with 12 bases fitting TRBD1. The CDR3 has 17 amino acids. Germline lookup yields CDR1 SGHNT and CDR2 YYREEE (reference sequence). The trim removed 0 bases at V and 4 bases at J, leaving 7 bases unmatched. The DNA for the CDR3 is TGTGCCAGCAGCTTGGGAGGGACAGGGGGCGCGGGCACTGAAGCTTTCTTT. Translating gives CASSLGGTGGAGTEAFF.

This clone was recorded a few times. The V gene is TRBV7-9, the J gene TRBJ1-1, with TRBD1 matching over 7 bases. Germline assignment: CDR1 SEHNR and CDR2 FQNEAQ (reference sequence). This CDR3 contains 14 residues. The J segment lost 4 bases and the V segment lost 1 base, leaving 3 bases of the junction unmatched. The CDR3 DNA is TGTGCCAGCAGCTTAGGAGGACAGGTCACTGAAGCTTTCTTT. It translates to CASSLGGQVTEAFF.

The V gene is TRBV5-1, the J gene TRBJ1-4; no clear D. CDR3 length: 17 amino acids. CDR1 and CDR2 from the germline V gene are SGHRS and YFSETQ. V gave up 0 bases and J gave up 3 bases, with 15 bases separating them. CDR3 sequence: CASSLEGGAAANEKLFF. CDR3 nucleotides: TGCGCCAGCAGCTTGGAGGGAGGAGCGGCTGCTAATGAAAAACTGTTTTTT.

The V call is TRBV15, the J call TRBJ1-1, with 11 positions matching TRBD1. CDR1 and CDR2 from the germline V gene are LNHNV and YYDKDF (reference sequence). The CDR3 consists of 15 residues. Germline trimming cut 3 bases from V and 5 bases from J; bases unmatched to any gene: 5. CDR3 amino acids: CATSRDRGLGTEAFF. For the CDR3, the DNA is TGTGCCACCAGCAGGGACAGGGGGCTTGGAACTGAAGCTTTCTTT.

The chain uses TRBV7-2 and TRBJ2-6; D gene ambiguous. V was shortened by 5 bases and J by 4 bases, with 12 bases between the two germline ends. This CDR3 comprises 15 residues. Germline V CDR1 and CDR2: SGHTA, FQGNSA. This chain's CDR3 is CASSQPMEGANVLTF. CDR3 coding DNA: TGTGCCAGCAGCCAACCGATGGAGGGGGCCAACGTCCTGACTTTC.

The chain has TRBV5-6 and TRBJ2-3; 8 bases fit TRBD2. The ends lost 3 bases at V and 1 base at J; junction bases unmatched: 1. The CDR3 is 14 residues long. Germline values: CDR1 SGHDT, CDR2 YYEEEE. The CDR3 DNA sequence: TGTGCCAGCAGCTCGGGACTAGGCACAGATACGCAGTATTTT. Translated, it gives CASSSGLGTDTQYF.

This clone was detected once. The CDR3 coding sequence is TGTGCCAGTAGTTATACAGGGGGGAATGAAAAACTGTTTTTT. Translating it yields CASSYTGGNEKLFF. The rearrangement links TRBV19 to TRBJ1-4; TRBD1 matches 8 bases. Germline V gene sequence: CDR1 LNHDA, CDR2 SQIVND (reference sequence). V gave up 5 bases and J gave up 5 bases; unmatched junction bases: 4. CDR3 size: 14 residues.

The gene calls are TRBV7-7 and TRBJ2-3; a weak D match, TRBD2 (6 bases). Deletions cut 1 base from V and 5 bases from J, with 10 bases between. This CDR3 has 14 amino acids. The V gene's germline CDR1 is SSHAT and CDR2 FNYEAQ (reference sequence). CDR3 in DNA: TGTGCCAGCAGCTTAGGCGGGGAAGAAGATACGCAGTATTTT. Its protein is CASSLGGEEDTQYF. The full variable domain, with the rest looked up from reference TRBV7-7 and TRBJ2-3, is GAGVSQSPRYKVTKRGQDVTLRCDPISSHATLYWYQQALGQGPEFLTYFNYEAQPDKSGLPSDRFSAERPEGSISTLTIQRTEQRDSAMYRCASSLGGEEDTQYFGPGTRLTVL.